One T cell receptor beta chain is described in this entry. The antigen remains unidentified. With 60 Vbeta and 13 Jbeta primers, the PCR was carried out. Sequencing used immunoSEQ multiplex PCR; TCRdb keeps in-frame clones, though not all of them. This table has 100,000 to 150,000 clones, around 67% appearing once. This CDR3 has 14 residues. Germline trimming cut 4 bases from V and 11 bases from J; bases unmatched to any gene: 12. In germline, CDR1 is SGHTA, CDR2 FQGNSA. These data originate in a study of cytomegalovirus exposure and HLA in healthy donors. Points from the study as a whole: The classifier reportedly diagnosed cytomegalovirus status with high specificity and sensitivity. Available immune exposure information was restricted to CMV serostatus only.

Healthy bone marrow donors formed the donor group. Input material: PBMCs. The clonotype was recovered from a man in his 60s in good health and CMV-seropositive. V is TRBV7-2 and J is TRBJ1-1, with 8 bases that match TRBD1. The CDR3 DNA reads TGTGCCAGCAGCTATGACCGACAGGGGTTAGTTGCTTTCTTT. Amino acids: CASSYDRQGLVAFF.